This T cell receptor (beta chain) was found in a study of early T cells in non-severe SARS-CoV-2 infection. V lost 3 bases and J lost 3, with 15 bases in between. Germline CDR1 is SGHTA and CDR2 is FQGNSA. The CDR3 spans 15 residues. TCRdb redid the calling of the 5' RACE reads with MiXCR, one entry per CDR3 protein. The repertoire consists of around 64,000 distinct CDR3 sequences, with roughly 10% occurring once and the leading ten covering 5.7%. Sequenced material: whole blood, taken at baseline. The gene calls are TRBV7-2 and TRBJ2-7, with D unclear. The sequence was obtained from an adult who was a healthcare worker with PCR-confirmed SARS-CoV-2 infection or an uninfected control (not recorded which). The CDR3 protein is CASSLTSAADYEQYF. The CDR3 DNA sequence: TGTGCCAGCAGCTTGACTTCTGCGGCGGACTACGAGCAGTACTTC.